The source of this T cell receptor (beta chain) is a study of cytomegalovirus exposure and HLA in healthy donors. Using immunoSEQ multiplex PCR, the repertoire was profiled, and TCRdb retains in-frame clones only, with some absent. The table has some 110,000 clones, about 82% seen once. The TCR comes from a man aged 18 to 35 in good health and CMV-seronegative. The sample taken for sequencing was PBMCs.

In DNA, the CDR3 is TGTGCCAGCAGCTTAGATAGGGGGACAGGGGGAGAAAAACTGTTTTTT. Translating it yields CASSLDRGTGGEKLFF. This chain links TRBV7-8 with TRBJ1-4; 11 nucleotides match TRBD1. CDR1 and CDR2 from the germline V gene are SGHVS and FQNEAQ. J gave up 8 bases and V 1 base, and 6 bases lay outside the gene matches. This CDR3 has 16 residues.